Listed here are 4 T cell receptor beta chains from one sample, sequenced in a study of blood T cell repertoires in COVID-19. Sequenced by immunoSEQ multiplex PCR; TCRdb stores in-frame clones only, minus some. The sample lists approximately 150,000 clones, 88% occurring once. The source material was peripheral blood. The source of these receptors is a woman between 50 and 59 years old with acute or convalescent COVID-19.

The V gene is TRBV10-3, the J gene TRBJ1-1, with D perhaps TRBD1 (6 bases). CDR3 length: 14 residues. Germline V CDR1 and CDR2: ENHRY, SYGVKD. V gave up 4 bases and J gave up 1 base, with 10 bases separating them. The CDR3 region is CAISVRTENTEAFF. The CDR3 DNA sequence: TGTGCCATCAGTGTTCGGACAGAGAACACTGAAGCTTTCTTT.

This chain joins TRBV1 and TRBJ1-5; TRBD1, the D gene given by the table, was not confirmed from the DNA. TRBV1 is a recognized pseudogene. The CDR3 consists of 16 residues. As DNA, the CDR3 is TGCACCAGCAGCCGGACAGGGGTATATAGCAATCAGCCCCAGCATTTT. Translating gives CTSSRTGVYSNQPQHF.

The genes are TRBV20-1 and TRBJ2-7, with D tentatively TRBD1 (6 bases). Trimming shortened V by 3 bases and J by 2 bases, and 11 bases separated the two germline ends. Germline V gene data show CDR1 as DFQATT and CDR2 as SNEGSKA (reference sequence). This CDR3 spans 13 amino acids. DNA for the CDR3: TGCAGTGCTAGTAAGGACAGTACCTACGAGCAGTACTTC. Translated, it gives CSASKDSTYEQYF.

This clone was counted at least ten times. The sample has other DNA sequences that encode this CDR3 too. Here the CDR3 DNA reads TGTGCCAGCAGAACTAGTGTCTCCTACAATGAGCAGTTCTTC. Amino acid sequence: CASRTSVSYNEQFF. The chain carries TRBV6-5 and TRBJ2-1; TRBD2 might be the D (5 bases). V lost 6 bases, J lost 0 bases, and 9 bases lay in between. This CDR3 has 14 amino acids. The germline CDR1 and CDR2 sequences are MNHEY and SVGAGI.